There are many counts of the clone carrying this TCR beta chain. The target antigen is unknown. This sample stems from a study of early T cells in non-severe SARS-CoV-2 infection. As for the study in general: Sequencing input comprised bulk RNA from unsorted whole blood; chain pairing was not available. Study-wide findings and caveats: CD4 and private specificities were missed by VDJdb matching, which favored anti-spike CD8 responses.

J gave up 6 bases and V 6 bases, and 9 bases lay outside the gene matches. In germline, CDR1 is SGHRS, CDR2 YFSETQ. The CDR3 spans 15 residues. Attachment of unique molecular identifiers to individual cDNA molecules was performed. TCRdb independently ran MiXCR on the 5' RACE reads; one entry per CDR3 protein. Of approximately 80,000 distinct CDR3 sequences in the sample, over 9% were seen once. The rearrangement uses TRBV5-1 and TRBJ2-1, with 10 bases aligning to TRBD1. Material: whole blood, obtained at baseline. This receptor was taken from an adult who was a healthcare worker with PCR-confirmed SARS-CoV-2 infection or an uninfected control (not recorded which). CDR3 DNA sequence: TGCGCCAGCACCCCGGACAGGGGGGGCTTCAATGAGCAGTTCTTC. Translation: CASTPDRGGFNEQFF.